This TCR beta chain was observed in a study of blood T cell repertoires in COVID-19. Under the authors' procedure: The assay estimated nucleated cells by amplifying reference gene primers. Profiled with immunoSEQ multiplex PCR; TCRdb holds only in-frame clones, not every one. Clone size and V and J calls were adopted from that table, with D and trimming inferred from the DNA. The sample includes under 250,000 clones, around nine tenths of them seen just once. The CDR3 has 13 amino acids. Germline CDR1 is SGHAT and CDR2 is FQNNGV. V was clipped by 1 base and J by 3 bases, with 4 bases between them. The sequence derives from a woman in her twenties or thirties with acute COVID-19. Material for sequencing was PBMCs or T cells enriched from blood (not recorded which). V gene TRBV11-2 combines with J gene TRBJ1-5; D not resolved. CDR3 residues: CASSLGVNQPQHF. In DNA form, the CDR3 reads TGTGCCAGCAGCTTAGGCGTCAATCAGCCCCAGCATTTT. The full variable domain, rest sourced from reference TRBV11-2 and TRBJ1-5, is EAGVAQSPRYKIIEKRQSVAFWCNPISGHATLYWYQQILGQGPKLLIQFQNNGVVDDSQLPKDRFSAERLKGVDSTLKIQPAKLEDSAVYLCASSLGVNQPQHFGDGTRLSIL.